This T cell receptor (beta chain) originates from a study of blood T cell repertoires in COVID-19. Background on the study: Whether acute or convalescent, the COVID-19 samples came from the United States, Italy and Spain.

The authors' processing: Estimated nucleated cell counts came from reference gene primer amplification. Sequencing was performed with immunoSEQ multiplex PCR; in TCRdb, only in-frame clones are kept and a portion is missing. V and J calls and clone size are copied from that table; D and trimming were computed from the DNA. The data show some 210,000 clones, with roughly 79% seen just once and about 8.9% held by the top ten. Ages ranged from about 18 to 89 years, with residence in around 24 US areas. The CDR3 runs 11 residues. With 2 bases removed from V and 11 bases from J, the gap between germline ends came to 9 bases. Germline lookup yields CDR1 SEHNR and CDR2 FQNEAQ (reference sequence).

The chain has TRBV7-9 and TRBJ1-1; D is undetermined. This TCR was recovered from a woman aged 45 to 65 with acute COVID-19. The specimen sequenced was PBMCs or T cells enriched from blood (not recorded which). The CDR3 here is CASSLSERAFF. The DNA of the CDR3 is TGTGCCAGCAGCTTATCAGAGAGGGCTTTCTTT.